The 17 T cell receptor beta chains reported below all come from one sample, sequenced in a study of cytomegalovirus exposure and HLA in healthy donors. Primers included in the PCR were 60 Vbeta and 13 Jbeta primers. Sequencing was performed with immunoSEQ multiplex PCR; in TCRdb, only in-frame clones are kept and a portion is missing. The sample consists of 70,000 to 95,000 clones, around 82% of them appearing once. The sample taken for sequencing was PBMCs. Receptors were obtained from a man younger than 35 in good health and CMV-seronegative.

V usage is TRBV19 and J usage is TRBJ1-2, with TRBD1 matching 7 bases. CDR1 and CDR2 (germline): LNHDA, SQIVND (reference sequence). The CDR3 totals 15 residues. V lost 5 bases to trimming and J lost 3 bases; unmatched junction nucleotides: 9. The CDR3, as DNA: TGTGCCAGTAGTCCCCGGACAGGTCGGGACTATGGCTACACCTTC. Encoded protein: CASSPRTGRDYGYTF.

The sample holds a few counts of this clone. This chain joins TRBV6-5 and TRBJ1-1, with 7 bases that match TRBD1. Germline V gene lookup returns CDR1 MNHEY and CDR2 SVGAGI. There are 12 residues in the CDR3. The V segment lost 6 bases and the J segment 4 bases; nucleotides outside the gene matches: 2. This CDR3 reads CASSPGGTEAFF. The DNA of the CDR3 is TGTGCCAGCAGCCCAGGGGGCACTGAAGCTTTCTTT.

This chain uses TRBV10-3 with TRBJ2-7; a possible D gene is TRBD2 (5 bases). Germline lookup yields CDR1 ENHRY and CDR2 SYGVKD. The V and J ends lost 6 bases and 0 bases respectively, with 12 bases between them. There are 14 residues in the CDR3. The CDR3: CAIRREDFSYEQYF. For the CDR3, the DNA is TGTGCCATCAGGAGAGAGGACTTCTCCTACGAGCAGTACTTC.

This chain connects TRBV6-1 to TRBJ1-2; no reliable D call. V gave up 3 bases and J gave up 11 bases, with 16 bases separating them. Germline values: CDR1 MNHNS, CDR2 SASEGT. The CDR3 is 13 residues long. CDR3 DNA: TGTGCCAGCAGTGACCCGGGTAGAGGAGAATACACCTTC. Its translation: CASSDPGRGEYTF.

The chain combines TRBV18 with TRBJ2-6; TRBD1 aligns across 9 bases. Looked up from germline, CDR1 is KGHSH and CDR2 is LQKENI. The V and J ends lost 3 bases and 2 bases, in that order; junction bases with no gene match: 2. The CDR3 extends over 16 amino acids. The CDR3 protein is CASSPGQGAGANVLTF. As DNA, the CDR3 is TGTGCCAGCTCACCGGGACAGGGTGCTGGGGCCAACGTCCTGACTTTC.

This chain connects TRBV5-1 to TRBJ2-2; D unresolved. The germline CDR1 and CDR2 sequences are SGHRS and YFSETQ. The CDR3 spans 13 residues. V was pared by 0 bases and J by 7 bases, with 7 bases between. CDR3 sequence (DNA): TGCGCCAGCAGCTTGGCCGCGAACGGGGAGCTGTTTTTT. It specifies CASSLAANGELFF.

The rearrangement joins TRBV6-1 to TRBJ2-2; 8 positions agree with TRBD1. Trimming removed 9 bases from V and 3 bases from J; junction bases left unmatched: 6. The CDR3 extends over 14 amino acids. Germline loops: CDR1 MNHNS, CDR2 SASEGT. CDR3 DNA: TGTGCCAGGTTACACAGGGGGGACACCGGGGAGCTGTTTTTT. Translated: CARLHRGDTGELFF.

V is TRBV6-5 and J is TRBJ1-4; D unresolved. V shed 2 bases and J shed 0 bases, with 7 bases lying between them. The CDR3 is 15 amino acids. The germline gives CDR1 MNHEY, CDR2 SVGAGI. DNA for the CDR3: TGTGCCAGCAGTTACGCAGTTGCAACTAATGAAAAACTGTTTTTT. Translation: CASSYAVATNEKLFF.

The rearrangement uses TRBV7-2 and TRBJ2-4, with 8 bases aligning to TRBD2. In germline, CDR1 is SGHTA, CDR2 FQGNSA. The J segment lost 8 bases and the V segment lost 2 bases, leaving 8 bases of the junction unmatched. CDR3 length: 15 amino acids. In nucleotides, the CDR3 is TGTGCCAGCAGCTTATGGGGGACTAGTGTTGACATTCAGTACTTC. Its protein is CASSLWGTSVDIQYF.

The CDR3 DNA sequence: TGTGCCAGCAGACCGCTAGCGGGGGGCGAAGAGACCCAGTACTTC. Protein: CASRPLAGGEETQYF. The J gene is TRBJ2-5, the V gene TRBV6-5; 11 nucleotides agree with TRBD2. With 6 bases clipped from V and 3 bases from J, the junction kept 6 bases outside the gene matches. The length of the CDR3 is 15 residues. The germline V gene has CDR1 MNHEY and CDR2 SVGAGI.

CDR3 protein: CASSAGSLNTEAFF. CDR3 DNA: TGTGCCAGTTCCGCGGGGAGCTTGAACACTGAAGCTTTCTTT. The rearrangement joins TRBV19 to TRBJ1-1; the D is unclear. Trimming removed 8 bases at V and 0 bases at J, with 13 bases between. Germline CDR1 LNHDA, CDR2 SQIVND (reference sequence). The CDR3 consists of 14 residues.

This clone was seen a few times. The chain recombines TRBV5-1 with TRBJ1-1; 7 bases align to TRBD1. Looked up from germline, CDR1 is SGHRS and CDR2 is YFSETQ. V was clipped by 4 bases and J by 4 bases; unmatched bases: 13. The CDR3 length is 16 residues. The CDR3 DNA sequence: TGCGCCAGCAGCACATGGACAGGAAGACTGTTCACTGAAGCTTTCTTT. Translating it yields CASSTWTGRLFTEAFF.

The DNA of the CDR3 is TGCGCCAGCAGCTTAGCGGGGGGCCTCTACACAGATACGCAGTATTTT. Amino acid sequence: CASSLAGGLYTDTQYF. The V and J genes are TRBV5-1 and TRBJ2-3; 9 bases are a match to TRBD2. Germline V CDR1 and CDR2: SGHRS, YFSETQ. The CDR3 is 16 residues long. Trimming at V came to 2 bases and at J to 2 bases, leaving 6 bases not matched to a gene.

This clone was detected only a few times. The rearrangement joins TRBV4-2 to TRBJ2-5, with D hard to call. V shed 2 bases and J shed 1 base, with 5 bases lying between them. This CDR3 is built from 13 residues. Looked up from germline, CDR1 is LGHNA and CDR2 is YNFKEQ. CDR3 coding DNA: TGTGCCAGCAGCCAATCCCGCCAAGAGACCCAGTACTTC. Translation: CASSQSRQETQYF.

This CDR3 reads CASSMSLTGQGQGGNTIYF. In DNA, the CDR3 is TGTGCCAGTAGTATGTCCCTGACAGGGCAAGGACAAGGAGGAAACACCATATATTTT. This chain joins TRBV19 and TRBJ1-3; 7 bases line up with TRBD1. The CDR3 extends over 19 amino acids. V lost 3 bases to trimming and J lost 4 bases; unmatched junction nucleotides: 18. The germline V gene encodes CDR1 LNHDA and CDR2 SQIVND (reference sequence).

The rearrangement joins TRBV18 to TRBJ1-2, with D possibly being TRBD1 (6 bases). V lost 5 bases, J lost 4 bases, and 14 bases lay in between. The CDR3 consists of 14 residues. The V gene's germline CDR1 is KGHSH and CDR2 LQKENI. The CDR3 spells CASSSHREGYGYTF. CDR3 DNA sequence: TGTGCCAGCTCAAGCCACAGGGAAGGCTATGGCTACACCTTC.

The chain carries TRBV25-1 and TRBJ2-3; a possible D gene is TRBD1 (5 bases). Germline assignment: CDR1 MGHDK and CDR2 SYGVNS. The CDR3 is 15 residues long. V shed 3 bases and J shed 4 bases, with 14 bases lying between them. The CDR3 sequence is CASSDGADLADTQYF. The CDR3 DNA reads TGTGCCAGCAGTGATGGGGCGGACCTCGCAGATACGCAGTATTTT. Drawing the rest from reference TRBV25-1 and TRBJ2-3, the complete variable domain is EADIYQTPRYLVIGTGKKITLECSQTMGHDKMYWYQQDPGMELHLIHYSYGVNSTEKGDLSSESTVSRIRTEHFPLTLESARPSHTSQYLCASSDGADLADTQYFGPGTRLTVL.